Shown below are 9 T cell receptor beta chains from a single sample sequenced in a study of shared clonotypes between healthy human individuals. Libraries were prepared by immunoSEQ multiplex PCR; TCRdb keeps only in-frame clonotypes and omits some of them. Of more than 850,000 clones in the sample, approximately 80% are singletons; the top ten hold 0.4% to 0.55%. Sequencing used memory CD4+ T cells from PBMCs. Indicated subset: CD45RA-negative fraction. All receptors derive from a man aged 18 to 29 in good health. Some clones in this sample may be carry-over from other donors' samples.

The chain has TRBV11-2 and TRBJ1-2; no clear D gene. There are 11 residues in the CDR3. Germline CDR1 is SGHAT and CDR2 is FQNNGV. Trimming removed 6 bases from V and 1 base from J, with 3 bases in between. CDR3 bases: TGTGCCAGCAGTCATAACTATGGCTACACCTTC. Translation: CASSHNYGYTF.

This sequence joins TRBV30 and TRBJ1-2, with 7 bases matching TRBD1. The CDR3 length is 15 residues. CDR1 is GTSNPN and CDR2 is SVGIG in the germline V gene (reference sequence). J gave up 5 bases and V 7 bases, and 16 bases lay outside the gene matches. The CDR3, as DNA: TGTGCCTCGAGCGGGACAGTGGTAGTTTGGTATGGCTACACCTTC. Translated, it gives CASSGTVVVWYGYTF. Full variable domain (outside the CDR3, taken from reference TRBV30 and TRBJ1-2): SQTIHQWPATLVQPVGSPLSLECTVEGTSNPNLYWYRQAAGRGLQLLFYSVGIGQISSEVPQNLSASRPQDRQFILSSKKLLLSDSGFYLCASSGTVVVWYGYTFGSGTRLTVV.

The J gene is TRBJ2-1, the V gene TRBV5-1; weak D call: TRBD1 (6 bases). CDR1 is SGHRS and CDR2 is YFSETQ in the germline V gene. V was shortened by 4 bases and J by 0 bases, with 11 bases between the two germline ends. This CDR3 contains 15 residues. The CDR3 nucleotides are TGCGCCAGCAGCAACGGACAGAACTCCTACAATGAGCAGTTCTTC. Its translation is CASSNGQNSYNEQFF. The variable domain in full, with the rest retrieved from reference TRBV5-1 and TRBJ2-1, is KAGVTQTPRYLIKTRGQQVTLSCSPISGHRSVSWYQQTPGQGLQFLFEYFSETQRNKGNFPGRFSGRQFSNSRSEMNVSTLELGDSALYLCASSNGQNSYNEQFFGPGTRLTVL.

The chain recombines TRBV20-1 with TRBJ1-2; D possibly corresponds to TRBD1 (5 bases). The CDR3 is 11 amino acids. The ends were cut back, 5 bases at V and 9 bases at J, with 13 bases in the middle. Germline-derived CDR1 and CDR2 are DFQATT and SNEGSKA (reference sequence). The CDR3 DNA reads TGCAGTGCTGGCAGGGAGACGCGCTACACCTTC. Translating it yields CSAGRETRYTF.

The rearrangement joins TRBV6-1 to TRBJ2-7; D uncertain. V was cut by 4 bases and J by 4 bases, with 11 bases left in between. This CDR3 contains 13 residues. Germline lookup yields CDR1 MNHNS and CDR2 SASEGT. The DNA for the CDR3 is TGTGCCAGCAGTGTAAGACACTGGTACGAGCAGTACTTC. It translates to CASSVRHWYEQYF.

A single count supports this clone. The chain recombines TRBV5-4 with TRBJ2-3; D perhaps matches TRBD1 (5 bases). The CDR3 spans 13 residues. Looked up from germline, CDR1 is SGHNT and CDR2 is YYREEE (reference sequence). V lost 4 bases, J lost 6 bases, and 12 bases lay in between. The CDR3 region is CASSADRRDTQYF. The CDR3 bases are TGTGCCAGCAGCGCAGACAGAAGGGATACGCAGTATTTT.

The genes are TRBV6-1 and TRBJ1-4, with D unclear. The length of the CDR3 is 15 residues. CDR1 and CDR2 (germline): MNHNS, SASEGT. Between the trimmed V and J ends, which lost 2 bases and 2 bases, there was a span of 9 bases. CDR3 amino acids: CASSEIYATNEKLFF. DNA for the CDR3: TGTGCCAGCAGTGAAATCTACGCGACTAATGAAAAACTGTTTTTT.

Notes on this clone: Other DNA sequences in this sample translate to the same CDR3. The rearrangement uses TRBV28 and TRBJ2-5; D unclear. CDR1 is MDHEN and CDR2 is SYDVKM in the germline V gene. This CDR3 is 11 amino acids long. Trimming took off 6 bases at V and 5 bases at J, with 7 bases between the two ends. CDR3 nucleotides: TGTGCCAGCAGGGGATGGGAGACCCAGTACTTC. It is translated as CASRGWETQYF.

The V gene is TRBV14, the J gene TRBJ2-2; D is ambiguous. The CDR3 totals 13 residues. Germline loops: CDR1 SGHDN, CDR2 FVKESK. V gave up 0 bases and J gave up 6 bases, with 5 bases separating them. As DNA, the CDR3 is TGTGCCAGCAGCCAAGATGGAGCCGGGGAGCTGTTTTTT. Its translation: CASSQDGAGELFF. The variable domain in full, completed from reference TRBV14 and TRBJ2-2, reads EAGVTQFPSHSVIEKGQTVTLRCDPISGHDNLYWYRRVMGKEIKFLLHFVKESKQDESGMPNNRFLAERTGGTYSTLKVQPAELEDSGVYFCASSQDGAGELFFGEGSRLTVL.